The 13 T cell receptor beta chains below come from one sample, sequenced in a study of T cell repertoires in cytomegalovirus infection. Antigens of these TCRs are unknown. TCRdb used MiXCR to reprocess the reads, holding one entry per CDR3 protein. Among about 46,000 distinct CDR3 sequences listed, more than 20% were seen once. The sample comprised PBMCs, sequenced either directly or after in vitro stimulation (not recorded which). These receptors were collected from a human donor in good health (CMV status not recorded). Some clones in this sample may be carry-over from other donors' samples.

This clonotype was counted many times. The rearrangement uses TRBV7-6 and TRBJ2-5; D possibly uses TRBD1 or TRBD2 (5 bases each). Trimming removed 4 bases from V and 5 bases from J, with 20 bases in between. This CDR3 comprises 16 residues. Germline-derived CDR1 and CDR2 are SGHVS and FNYEAQ. CDR3 sequence: CASSSFGTSLRETQYF. The CDR3 DNA reads as TGTGCCAGCAGCTCCTTTGGGACCTCCCTGCGGGAGACCCAGTACTTC.

This clonotype was detected a few times. The chain carries TRBV7-9 and TRBJ2-5; D remains ambiguous. V was trimmed by 5 bases and J by 0 bases, leaving 4 bases between them. This CDR3 has 12 residues. The germline CDR1 and CDR2 sequences are SEHNR and FQNEAQ (reference sequence). This chain's CDR3 is CASSPHQETQYF. CDR3 sequence (DNA): TGTGCCAGCAGCCCCCACCAAGAGACCCAGTACTTC.

In its sample, this clonotype was seen many times. The V gene is TRBV20-1, the J gene TRBJ1-4, with TRBD1 as a possible D gene (5 bases). V shed 5 bases and J shed 4 bases, with 8 bases lying between them. Germline loops: CDR1 DFQATT, CDR2 SNEGSKA (reference sequence). The CDR3 consists of 12 residues. This CDR3 is CSAHDSNEKLFF. CDR3 nucleotides: TGCAGTGCTCACGACAGTAATGAAAAACTGTTTTTT.

V is TRBV5-1 and J is TRBJ1-2, with 7 bases identical to TRBD1. Germline-derived CDR1 and CDR2 are SGHRS and YFSETQ. CDR3 length: 18 residues. After removal of 3 bases from V and 1 base from J, the junction contained 15 bases not matched to a gene. CDR3 in amino acids: CASSSGDSFFTYNYGYTF. For the CDR3, the DNA is TGCGCCAGCAGCTCGGGGGACAGCTTTTTTACCTATAACTATGGCTACACCTTC.

V usage is TRBV2 and J usage is TRBJ2-1; D could derive from TRBD1 or TRBD2 (5 bases each). Germline CDR1 is SNHLY and CDR2 is FYNNEI. The CDR3 covers 14 residues. Trimming removed 7 bases from V and 8 bases from J, with 18 bases in between. The CDR3 DNA sequence: TGTGCCAGCAATGCTGGGGGATATAGCCATGAGCAGTTCTTC. Protein product: CASNAGGYSHEQFF.

In DNA form, the CDR3 reads TGTGCCAGTAGCTGGTTGGCGAGGGGCACTGAAGCTTTCTTT. It is translated as CASSWLARGTEAFF. The chain links TRBV19 to TRBJ1-1; the D gene is possibly TRBD1 (5 bases). Germline loops: CDR1 LNHDA, CDR2 SQIVND (reference sequence). V lost 6 bases and J lost 4, with 15 bases in between. The CDR3 runs to 14 residues.

The chain couples TRBV19 to TRBJ2-6, with 9 bases lining up with TRBD1. Germline assignment: CDR1 LNHDA and CDR2 SQIVND (reference sequence). This CDR3 has 20 amino acids. Trimming cost V 2 bases and J 1 base; bases outside gene matches: 12. The chain's CDR3 is CASSITRGGQGTSGANVLTF. CDR3 DNA sequence: TGTGCCAGTAGTATAACCCGAGGGGGACAGGGAACATCTGGGGCCAACGTCCTGACTTTC.

The sample holds many counts of this clonotype. CDR3 sequence: CASSLTAVQRYGYTF. The CDR3 coding sequence is TGTGCCAGCAGCTTAACCGCGGTACAGCGCTATGGCTACACCTTC. V gene TRBV7-2 combines with J gene TRBJ1-2; the D is unclear. Germline V gives CDR1 SGHTA, CDR2 FQGNSA. Trimming shortened V by 2 bases and J by 4 bases, and 14 bases separated the two germline ends. The CDR3 runs 15 residues.

This clonotype has at least ten counts. The chain employs TRBV12-3 or TRBV12-4 and TRBJ2-2; TRBD1 might be the D (5 bases). V lost 3 bases and J 0 bases, leaving 8 bases between the germline ends. This CDR3 is 15 amino acids long. The CDR3 DNA is TGTGCCAGCAGTTTTCAGGGTCCGAACACCGGGGAGCTGTTTTTT. It codes for CASSFQGPNTGELFF.

The chain uses TRBV6-5 and TRBJ2-5; 7 positions agree with TRBD2. Germline lookup yields CDR1 MNHEY and CDR2 SVGAGI. After removal of 6 bases from V and 5 bases from J, the junction contained 12 bases not matched to a gene. The CDR3 totals 15 residues. The CDR3 region has the DNA TGTGCCAGCAGCACCCTCCGGACTAGTGGGGAGACCCAGTACTTC. It specifies CASSTLRTSGETQYF.

The V call is TRBV14, the J call TRBJ2-6; D perhaps matches TRBD1 (6 bases). The germline V gene encodes CDR1 SGHDN and CDR2 FVKESK. V dropped 2 bases and J dropped 0 bases, with 14 bases sitting between them. The CDR3 length is 18 residues. The CDR3 sequence: CASSQTGQTSSGANVLTF. CDR3 DNA sequence: TGTGCCAGCAGCCAAACGGGACAAACGAGCTCTGGGGCCAACGTCCTGACTTTC.

In its sample, this clonotype was seen many times. The chain uses TRBV30 and TRBJ1-5, with D hard to call. Trimming cost V 0 bases and J 6 bases, with 15 bases left between them. The CDR3 length is 15 residues. Germline loops: CDR1 GTSNPN, CDR2 SVGIG (reference sequence). CDR3 DNA: TGTGCCTGGAGTGTACCCGGGAGGGAAGCTCAGCCCCAGCATTTT. This gives the protein CAWSVPGREAQPQHF.

The CDR3 protein is CASTRWDRNTEAFF. As DNA, the CDR3 is TGCGCCAGCACCCGTTGGGACAGGAACACTGAAGCTTTCTTT. J is TRBJ1-1 and V is TRBV5-1, with TRBD1 identical over 7 bases. CDR3 length equals 14 residues. J was trimmed by 1 base and V by 6 bases; bases with no gene match: 6. The germline CDR1 and CDR2 sequences are SGHRS and YFSETQ.